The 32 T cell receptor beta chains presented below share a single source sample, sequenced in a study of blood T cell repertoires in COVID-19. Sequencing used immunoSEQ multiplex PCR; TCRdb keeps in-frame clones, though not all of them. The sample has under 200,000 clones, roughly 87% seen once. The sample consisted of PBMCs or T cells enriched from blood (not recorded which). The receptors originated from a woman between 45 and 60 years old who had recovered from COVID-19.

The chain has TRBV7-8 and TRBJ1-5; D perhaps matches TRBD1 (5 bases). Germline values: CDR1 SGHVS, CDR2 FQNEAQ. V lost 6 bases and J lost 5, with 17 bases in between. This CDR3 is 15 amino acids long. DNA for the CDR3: TGTGCCAGCAGTAGATTAGGCGGGGGTTATCAGCCCCAGCATTTT. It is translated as CASSRLGGGYQPQHF.

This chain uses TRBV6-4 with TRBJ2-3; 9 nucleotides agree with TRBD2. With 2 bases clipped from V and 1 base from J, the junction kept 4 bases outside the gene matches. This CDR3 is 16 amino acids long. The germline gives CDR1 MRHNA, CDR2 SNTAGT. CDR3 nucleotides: TGTGCCAGCAGTGACGATAGCGGGGGAGGCACAGATACGCAGTATTTT. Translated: CASSDDSGGGTDTQYF.

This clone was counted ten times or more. For the CDR3, the DNA is TGTGCCAGCAGCCCAGGACTAGCGGGAGCGGGGGAGACCCAGTACTTC. It yields the protein CASSPGLAGAGETQYF. The chain couples TRBV7-9 to TRBJ2-5, with 13 bases lining up with TRBD2. The CDR3 has 16 residues. CDR1 and CDR2 from the germline V gene are SEHNR and FQNEAQ (reference sequence). V shed 5 bases and J 5 bases; nucleotides not matched to a gene: 8.

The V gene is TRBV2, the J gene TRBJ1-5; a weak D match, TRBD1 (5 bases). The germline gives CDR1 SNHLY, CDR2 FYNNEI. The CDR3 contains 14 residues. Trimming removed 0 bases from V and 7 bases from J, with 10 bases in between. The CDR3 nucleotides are TGTGCCAGCAGTGAAGCTCAGGGAATACAGCCCCAGCATTTT. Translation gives CASSEAQGIQPQHF.

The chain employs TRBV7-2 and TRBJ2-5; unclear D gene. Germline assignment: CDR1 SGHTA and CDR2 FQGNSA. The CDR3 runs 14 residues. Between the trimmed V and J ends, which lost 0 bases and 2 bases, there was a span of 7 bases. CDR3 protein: CASSLAPSQETQYF. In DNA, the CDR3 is TGTGCCAGCAGCTTAGCTCCGAGTCAAGAGACCCAGTACTTC.

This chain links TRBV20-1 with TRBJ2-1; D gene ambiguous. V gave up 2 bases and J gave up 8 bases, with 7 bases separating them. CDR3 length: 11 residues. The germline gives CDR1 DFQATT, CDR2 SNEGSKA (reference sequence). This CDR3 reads CSARIVDEQFF. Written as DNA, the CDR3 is TGCAGTGCTAGAATAGTGGATGAGCAGTTCTTC.

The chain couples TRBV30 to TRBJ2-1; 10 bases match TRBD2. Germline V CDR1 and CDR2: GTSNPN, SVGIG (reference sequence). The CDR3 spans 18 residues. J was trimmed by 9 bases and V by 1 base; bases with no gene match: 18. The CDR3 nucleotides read TGTGCCTGGAGTGGGGGTAGCGGGAGGAACATATACAAAGGTGAGCAGTTCTTC. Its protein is CAWSGGSGRNIYKGEQFF.

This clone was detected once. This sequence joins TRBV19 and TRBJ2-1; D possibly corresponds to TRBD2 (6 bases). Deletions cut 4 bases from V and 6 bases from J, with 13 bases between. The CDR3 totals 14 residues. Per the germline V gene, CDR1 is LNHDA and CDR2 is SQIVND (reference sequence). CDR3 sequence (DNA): TGTGCCAGTAGTACCTCGGGGGTAGGCAATGAGCAGTTCTTC. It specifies CASSTSGVGNEQFF.

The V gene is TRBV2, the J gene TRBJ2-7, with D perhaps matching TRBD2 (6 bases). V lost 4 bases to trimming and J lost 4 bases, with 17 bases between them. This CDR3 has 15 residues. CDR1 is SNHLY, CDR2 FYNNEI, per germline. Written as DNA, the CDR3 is TGTGCCAGCAGTGTCCAATTCGGGGCGGGGTACGAGCAGTACTTC. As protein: CASSVQFGAGYEQYF.

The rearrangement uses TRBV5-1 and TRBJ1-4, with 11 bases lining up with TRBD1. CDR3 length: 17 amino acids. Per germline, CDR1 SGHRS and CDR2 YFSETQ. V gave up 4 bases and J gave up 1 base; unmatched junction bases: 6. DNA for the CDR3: TGCGCCAGCAGCCGGACAGGGGGCTCAGAAACTAATGAAAAACTGTTTTTT. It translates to CASSRTGGSETNEKLFF.

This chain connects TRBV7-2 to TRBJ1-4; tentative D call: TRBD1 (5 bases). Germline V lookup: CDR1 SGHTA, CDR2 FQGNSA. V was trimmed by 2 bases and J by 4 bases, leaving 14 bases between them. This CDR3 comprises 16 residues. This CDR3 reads CASSLLWGVDNEKLFF. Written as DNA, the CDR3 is TGTGCCAGCAGCTTACTCTGGGGGGTGGATAATGAAAAACTGTTTTTT.

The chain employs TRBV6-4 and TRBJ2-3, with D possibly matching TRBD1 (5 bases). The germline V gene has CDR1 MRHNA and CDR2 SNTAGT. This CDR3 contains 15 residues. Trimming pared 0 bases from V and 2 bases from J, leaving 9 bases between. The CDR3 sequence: CASSDSRQSTDTQYF. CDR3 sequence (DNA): TGTGCCAGCAGTGACTCGAGACAGTCCACAGATACGCAGTATTTT.

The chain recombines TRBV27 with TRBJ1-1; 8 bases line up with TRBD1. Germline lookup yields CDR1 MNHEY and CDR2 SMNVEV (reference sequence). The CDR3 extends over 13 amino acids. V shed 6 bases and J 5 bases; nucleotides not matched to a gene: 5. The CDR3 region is CASRGQVLTEAFF. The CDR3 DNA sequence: TGTGCCAGCAGGGGACAGGTACTGACTGAAGCTTTCTTT.

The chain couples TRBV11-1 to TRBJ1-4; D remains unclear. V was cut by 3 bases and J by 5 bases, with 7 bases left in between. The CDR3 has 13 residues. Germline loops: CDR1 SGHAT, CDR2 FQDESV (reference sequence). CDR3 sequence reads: CASSFGLNEKLFF. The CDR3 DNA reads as TGTGCCAGCAGCTTTGGACTAAATGAAAAACTGTTTTTT.

DNA for the CDR3: TGTGCCAGCAGTCCCTGGGGGGGGCTGAATGAGCAGTTCTTC. It translates to CASSPWGGLNEQFF. The chain couples TRBV27 to TRBJ2-1; weak D call: TRBD2 (7 bases). V shed 5 bases and J shed 7 bases, with 15 bases lying between them. The germline V gene encodes CDR1 MNHEY and CDR2 SMNVEV (reference sequence). The CDR3 is 14 amino acids.

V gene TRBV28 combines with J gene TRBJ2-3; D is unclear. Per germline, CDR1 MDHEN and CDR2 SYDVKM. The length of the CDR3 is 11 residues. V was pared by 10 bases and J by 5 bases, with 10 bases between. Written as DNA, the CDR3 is TGTGCCACTCCCCGAGTAGATACGCAGTATTTT. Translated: CATPRVDTQYF. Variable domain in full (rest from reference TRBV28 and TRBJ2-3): DVKVTQSSRYLVKRTGEKVFLECVQDMDHENMFWYRQDPGLGLRLIYFSYDVKMKEKGDIPEGYSVSREKKERFSLILESASTNQTSMYLCATPRVDTQYFGPGTRLTVL.

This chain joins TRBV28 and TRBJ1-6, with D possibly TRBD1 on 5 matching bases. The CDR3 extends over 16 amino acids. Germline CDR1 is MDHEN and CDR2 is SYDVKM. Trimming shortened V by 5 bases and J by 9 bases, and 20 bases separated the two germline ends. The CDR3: CASSGGGTSYGSPLHF. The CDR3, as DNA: TGTGCCAGCAGTGGAGGAGGGACTTCGTACGGTTCACCCCTCCACTTT.

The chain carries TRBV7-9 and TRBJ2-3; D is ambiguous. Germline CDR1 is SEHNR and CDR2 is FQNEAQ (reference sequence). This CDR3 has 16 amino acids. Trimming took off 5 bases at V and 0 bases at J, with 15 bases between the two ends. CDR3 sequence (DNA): TGTGCCAGCAGCCTACCTCGTGACTCCAGCACAGATACGCAGTATTTT. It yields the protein CASSLPRDSSTDTQYF.

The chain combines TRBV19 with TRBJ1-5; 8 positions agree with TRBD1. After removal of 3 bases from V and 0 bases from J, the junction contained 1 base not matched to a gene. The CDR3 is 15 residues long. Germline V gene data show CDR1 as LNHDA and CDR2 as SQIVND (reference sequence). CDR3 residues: CASSIDRGSNQPQHF. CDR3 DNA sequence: TGTGCCAGTAGTATCGACAGGGGTAGCAATCAGCCCCAGCATTTT.

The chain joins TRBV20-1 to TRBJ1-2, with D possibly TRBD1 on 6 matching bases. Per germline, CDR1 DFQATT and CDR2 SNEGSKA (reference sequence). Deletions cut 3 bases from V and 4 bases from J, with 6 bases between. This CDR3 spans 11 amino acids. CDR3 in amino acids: CSARDSYGYTF. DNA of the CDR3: TGCAGTGCTAGGGACAGCTATGGCTACACCTTC.

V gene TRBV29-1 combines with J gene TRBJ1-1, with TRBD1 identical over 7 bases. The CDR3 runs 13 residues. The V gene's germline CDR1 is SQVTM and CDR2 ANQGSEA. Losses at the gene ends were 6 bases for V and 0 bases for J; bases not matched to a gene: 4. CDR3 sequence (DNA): TGCAGCGTCGAGACAGGGCTGAACACTGAAGCTTTCTTT. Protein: CSVETGLNTEAFF.

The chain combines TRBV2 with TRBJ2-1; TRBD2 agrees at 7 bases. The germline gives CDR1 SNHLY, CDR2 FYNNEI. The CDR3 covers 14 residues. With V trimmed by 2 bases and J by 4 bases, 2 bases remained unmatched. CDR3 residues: CASSELADYNEQFF. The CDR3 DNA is TGTGCCAGCAGTGAACTAGCGGATTACAATGAGCAGTTCTTC.

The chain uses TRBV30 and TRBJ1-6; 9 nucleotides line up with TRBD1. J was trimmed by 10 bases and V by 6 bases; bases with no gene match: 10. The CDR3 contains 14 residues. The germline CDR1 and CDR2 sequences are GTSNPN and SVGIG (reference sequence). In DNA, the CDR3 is TGTGCCTGTTCGACAGGGGGTTTCGAATCACCCCTCCACTTT. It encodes CACSTGGFESPLHF.

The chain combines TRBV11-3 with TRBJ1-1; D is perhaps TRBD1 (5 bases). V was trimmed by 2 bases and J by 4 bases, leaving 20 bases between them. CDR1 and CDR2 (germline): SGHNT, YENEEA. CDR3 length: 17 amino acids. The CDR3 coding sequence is TGTGCCAGCAGCTTATCACGTTTGGGGGGGGAGGCCACTGAAGCTTTCTTT. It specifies CASSLSRLGGEATEAFF.

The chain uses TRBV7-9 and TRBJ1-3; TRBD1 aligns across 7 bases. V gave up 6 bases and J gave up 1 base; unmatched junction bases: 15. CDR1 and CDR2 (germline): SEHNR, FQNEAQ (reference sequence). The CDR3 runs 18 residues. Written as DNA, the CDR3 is TGTGCCAGCAGACCCGGAGTGACAGGGCAACTGTCTGGAAACACCATATATTTT. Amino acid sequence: CASRPGVTGQLSGNTIYF.

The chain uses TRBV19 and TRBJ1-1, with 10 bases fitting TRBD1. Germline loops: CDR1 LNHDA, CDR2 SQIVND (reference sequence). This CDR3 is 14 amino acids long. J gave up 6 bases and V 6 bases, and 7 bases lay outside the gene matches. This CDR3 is CASRNFGTGAEAFF. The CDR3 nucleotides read TGTGCCAGTAGAAACTTCGGGACAGGGGCTGAAGCTTTCTTT.

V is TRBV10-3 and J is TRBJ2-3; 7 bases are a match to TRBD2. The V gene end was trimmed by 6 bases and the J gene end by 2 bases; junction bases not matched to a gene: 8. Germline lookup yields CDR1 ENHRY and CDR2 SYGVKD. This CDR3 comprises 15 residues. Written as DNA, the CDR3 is TGTGCCATCAGCGAAGCGGGGAAGTACACAGATACGCAGTATTTT. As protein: CAISEAGKYTDTQYF.

The CDR3, as DNA: TGTGCCAGCTCACATCAGGGGGCGGCTGGGGGCTACACCTTC. Protein product: CASSHQGAAGGYTF. V gene TRBV18 combines with J gene TRBJ1-2, with 8 bases fitting TRBD1. V dropped 4 bases and J dropped 8; count of bases not matched to a gene: 9. CDR3 size: 14 residues. Germline values: CDR1 KGHSH, CDR2 LQKENI.

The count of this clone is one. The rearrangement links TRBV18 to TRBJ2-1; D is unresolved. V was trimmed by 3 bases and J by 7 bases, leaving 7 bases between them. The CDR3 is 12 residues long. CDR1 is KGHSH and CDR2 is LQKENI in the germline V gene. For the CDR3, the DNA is TGTGCCAGCTCACCCGAGTCGAATGAGCAGTTCTTC. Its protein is CASSPESNEQFF.

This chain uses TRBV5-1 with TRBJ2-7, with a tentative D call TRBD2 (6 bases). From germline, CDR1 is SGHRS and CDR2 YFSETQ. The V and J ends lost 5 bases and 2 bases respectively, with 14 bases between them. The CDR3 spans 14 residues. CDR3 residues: CASSTSGLTYEQYF. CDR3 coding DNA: TGCGCCAGCAGTACAAGCGGGTTAACCTACGAGCAGTACTTC.

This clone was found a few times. The CDR3 DNA reads TGTGCCAGCAGCCCACTTCGGACAGGATCTATTCACTCTGGAAACACCATATATTTT. It translates to CASSPLRTGSIHSGNTIYF. The genes are TRBV11-2 and TRBJ1-3, with 7 bases lining up with TRBD1. The CDR3 runs to 19 residues. V lost 5 bases to trimming and J lost 0 bases; unmatched junction nucleotides: 16. Germline-derived CDR1 and CDR2 are SGHAT and FQNNGV.

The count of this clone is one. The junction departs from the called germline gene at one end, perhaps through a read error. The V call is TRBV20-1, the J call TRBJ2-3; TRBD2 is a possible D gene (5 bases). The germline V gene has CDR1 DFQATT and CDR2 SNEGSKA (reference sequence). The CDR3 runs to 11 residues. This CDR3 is CSARDGLAVDF. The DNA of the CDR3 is TGCAGTGCTAGAGATGGTCTAGCAGTAGATTTT.